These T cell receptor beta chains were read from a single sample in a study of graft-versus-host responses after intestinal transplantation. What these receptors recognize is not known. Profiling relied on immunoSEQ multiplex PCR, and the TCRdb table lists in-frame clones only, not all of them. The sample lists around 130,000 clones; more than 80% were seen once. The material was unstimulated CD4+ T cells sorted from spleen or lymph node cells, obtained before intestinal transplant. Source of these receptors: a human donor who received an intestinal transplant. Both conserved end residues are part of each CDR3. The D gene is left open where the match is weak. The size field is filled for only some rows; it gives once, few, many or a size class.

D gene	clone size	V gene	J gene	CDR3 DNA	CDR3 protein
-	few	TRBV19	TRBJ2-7	TGTGCCAGTAGCCTCCTCTGGGATGGGAAGCAGTACTTC	CASSLLWDGKQYF
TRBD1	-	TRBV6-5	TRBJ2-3	TGTGCCAGCAGTCGCCGGGACAGAGTATCAGATACGCAGTATTTT	CASSRRDRVSDTQYF
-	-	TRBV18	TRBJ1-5	TGTGCCAGCTCACCGACACCCTTTAGCAATCAGCCCCAGCATTTT	CASSPTPFSNQPQHF
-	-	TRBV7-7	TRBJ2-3	TGTGCCAGCAGCAGCCGGATCACAGATACGCAGTATTTT	CASSSRITDTQYF
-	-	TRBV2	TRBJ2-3	TGTGCCAGCAGTGAAACCAGGGCTCGCACAGATACGCAGTATTTT	CASSETRARTDTQYF
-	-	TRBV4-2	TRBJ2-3	TGTGCCAGCAGCCGTCAGGGGCGCACAGATACGCAGTATTTT	CASSRQGRTDTQYF
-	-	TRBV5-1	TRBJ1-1	TGCGCCAGCAGCCCCCAGACCCTGAACACTGAAGCTTTCTTT	CASSPQTLNTEAFF
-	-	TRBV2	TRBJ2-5	TGTGCCAGCACGTATCTCACAGCCCAAGAGACCCAGTACTTC	CASTYLTAQETQYF
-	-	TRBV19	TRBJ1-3	TGTGCCAGTAGTATTATCGGAAACACCATATATTTT	CASSIIGNTIYF
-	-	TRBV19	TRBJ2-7	TGTGCCAGTAGTATAGAACCCGGGAACTACGAGCAGTACTTC	CASSIEPGNYEQYF
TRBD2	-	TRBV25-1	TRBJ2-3	TGTGCCAGCAGTGAGAGGGCGGGGGTAGATACGCAGTATTTT	CASSERAGVDTQYF
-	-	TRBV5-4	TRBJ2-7	TGTGCCAGCAGCTTGCCAGGCTACGAGCAGTACTTC	CASSLPGYEQYF